A single T cell receptor (beta chain) is shown here with its context. This record belongs to a study of blood T cell repertoires in COVID-19. Study-wide context: Sources were T cells, B-cell-depleted T cells, or PBMCs; the material itself was cDNA or gDNA.

The V gene's germline CDR1 is KGHDR and CDR2 SFDVKD. There are 17 residues in the CDR3. The V and J ends lost 2 bases and 8 bases, in that order; junction bases with no gene match: 13. Assay used: immunoSEQ multiplex PCR; TCRdb lists only in-frame clones, some missing. This table has about 140,000 clones, roughly nine tenths appearing once. This receptor was taken from a human donor in a cohort sampled during active COVID-19. Sequencing was done on a sample of peripheral blood. The genes are TRBV24-1 and TRBJ2-1; 8 bases are a match to TRBD2. CDR3 sequence: CATSDSSGSGTVDEQFF. The CDR3 region has the DNA TGTGCCACCAGTGATTCCTCGGGTAGCGGGACCGTCGATGAGCAGTTCTTC.